Listed below are T cell receptor beta chains from one sample, sequenced in a study of CXCR3-negative and CXCR3-positive naive CD8 T cells. After re-calling the 5' RACE reads, TCRdb lists one entry per CDR3 protein, DNA absent. The table lists 40,000 to 55,000 distinct CDR3 sequences. What was sequenced was naive CXCR3- CD8+ T cells from blood. The receptors here all came from a human donor in good health. Some clones in this sample may be carry-over from other donors' samples. The CDR3 runs from the conserved cysteine through the conserved F or W.

v_gene: TRBV12-3/TRBV12-4
j_gene: TRBJ2-2
CDR3aa: CATSLGANTGELFF

v_gene: TRBV21-1
j_gene: TRBJ2-1
CDR3aa: CASSKYPVAYNEQFF

v_gene: TRBV29-1
j_gene: TRBJ1-4
CDR3aa: CSVGEPYGHSF

v_gene: TRBV6-5
j_gene: TRBJ1-5
CDR3aa: CASRPRQNSNQPQHF

v_gene: TRBV20-1
j_gene: TRBJ1-1
CDR3aa: CSARGSGITEAFF

v_gene: TRBV2
j_gene: TRBJ1-1
CDR3aa: CASKPLTGGTEAFF

v_gene: TRBV10-2
j_gene: TRBJ2-4
CDR3aa: CASSDPDRDYQNIQYF

v_gene: TRBV4-3
j_gene: TRBJ2-5
CDR3aa: CASSQDRAILETQYF

v_gene: TRBV7-2
j_gene: TRBJ1-2
CDR3aa: CASSLEVADNYGYTF

v_gene: TRBV28
j_gene: TRBJ1-5
CDR3aa: CASRFPGGSNQPQHF

v_gene: TRBV4-3
j_gene: TRBJ1-2
CDR3aa: CASSQETGAGYTF

v_gene: TRBV27
j_gene: TRBJ2-7
CDR3aa: CASSPSWGSYEQYF

v_gene: TRBV10-3
j_gene: TRBJ2-1
CDR3aa: CAINPGLAERAYNEQFF

v_gene: TRBV5-1
j_gene: TRBJ1-1
CDR3aa: CASSLGTLGATEAFF

v_gene: TRBV4-3
j_gene: TRBJ2-7
CDR3aa: CASSQTGSHEQYF

v_gene: TRBV5-6
j_gene: TRBJ1-1
CDR3aa: CASRWAGGDTEAFF